This entry lists 28 T cell receptor beta chains sequenced from one sample in a study of blood T cells in healthy people across ages. Through a sample-barcoded 5' primer and a J-beta primer mix, a second PCR was run for roughly 6 to 12 cycles. TCRdb re-called the 5' RACE reads through MiXCR, storing one row per CDR3 protein. The sample gives some 290,000 distinct CDR3 sequences, 27% of which show up once; roughly 30% is in the top ten. Input material: blood. Receptors originate from a woman in her 70s in good health.

The chain is built from TRBV15 and TRBJ2-7; TRBD1 or TRBD2 may be the D gene (6 bases each). Germline lookup yields CDR1 LNHNV and CDR2 YYDKDF (reference sequence). The CDR3 loop spans 14 amino acids. Trimming shortened V by 7 bases and J by 0 bases, and 13 bases separated the two germline ends. The CDR3 region is CATTLGGSSYEQYF. Written as DNA, the CDR3 is TGTGCCACCACCTTGGGGGGCAGCTCCTACGAGCAGTACTTC.

This clonotype was seen many times. This chain links TRBV5-1 with TRBJ2-5, with D tentatively TRBD1 (6 bases). CDR3 length: 16 amino acids. V lost 4 bases and J lost 2, with 18 bases in between. Germline CDR1 reads SGHRS; CDR2 reads YFSETQ. This CDR3 is CASSLMASTGQETQYF. The CDR3 DNA follows: TGCGCCAGCAGCCTCATGGCCTCGACAGGACAAGAGACCCAGTACTTC.

This clonotype was picked up a small number of times. The chain recombines TRBV7-8 with TRBJ2-7; D possibly matches TRBD1 or TRBD2 (5 bases each). From germline, CDR1 is SGHVS and CDR2 FQNEAQ. This CDR3 comprises 15 residues. Trimming removed 5 bases from V and 0 bases from J, with 14 bases in between. The chain's CDR3 is CASSAGTLNSYEQYF. Here the CDR3 DNA reads TGTGCCAGCAGCGCCGGGACCTTGAACTCCTACGAGCAGTACTTC.

The chain uses TRBV18 and TRBJ2-3, with TRBD1 matching over 8 bases. V was clipped by 3 bases and J by 2 bases; unmatched bases: 7. Germline CDR1 KGHSH, CDR2 LQKENI. The CDR3 length is 16 residues. The CDR3, as DNA: TGTGCCAGCTCACCGATAGGGACAGGACACACAGATACGCAGTATTTT. It yields the protein CASSPIGTGHTDTQYF.

The rearrangement joins TRBV5-1 to TRBJ1-4; TRBD1 matches at 12 bases. The CDR3 length is 17 residues. Germline loops: CDR1 SGHRS, CDR2 YFSETQ. Germline trimming cut 4 bases from V and 0 bases from J; bases unmatched to any gene: 4. The CDR3 sequence: CASSMGQGAATNEKLFF. Written as DNA, the CDR3 is TGCGCCAGCAGCATGGGACAGGGGGCTGCAACTAATGAAAAACTGTTTTTT.

The sample holds a few counts of this clonotype. The rearrangement uses TRBV11-2 and TRBJ2-1, with D possibly TRBD2 on 6 matching bases. V shed 5 bases and J shed 9 bases, with 17 bases lying between them. Per germline, CDR1 SGHAT and CDR2 FQNNGV. CDR3 length: 14 amino acids. This CDR3 reads CASSPQGGFGEQFF. The CDR3 DNA follows: TGTGCCAGCAGCCCCCAAGGAGGGTTCGGTGAGCAGTTCTTC.

Of note for this clonotype: Sequence at one end of the junction differs from germline and may be a read error. CDR3 nucleotide sequence: TGTGCCAGCAGTATGATGACAGCGTCCCAAGAGACCCAGCACTTC. It translates to CASSMMTASQETQHF. The rearrangement joins TRBV7-8 to TRBJ2-5, with D possibly TRBD1 on 5 matching bases. The length of the CDR3 is 15 residues. Germline V gene lookup returns CDR1 SGHVS and CDR2 FQNEAQ.

This clonotype showed up just a few times. This chain links TRBV15 with TRBJ2-1; 11 nucleotides align to TRBD2. V shed 2 bases, J shed 1 base, and the junction held 4 bases outside the gene matches. This CDR3 is 17 amino acids long. Germline V lookup: CDR1 LNHNV, CDR2 YYDKDF (reference sequence). Here the CDR3 reads CATSRQTSGISYNEQFF. As DNA, the CDR3 is TGTGCCACCAGCAGACAGACTAGCGGGATTTCCTACAATGAGCAGTTCTTC.

The rearrangement links TRBV28 to TRBJ2-3; tentatively, D is TRBD1 (5 bases). V was trimmed by 2 bases and J by 1 base, leaving 7 bases between them. The germline V gene has CDR1 MDHEN and CDR2 SYDVKM. The length of the CDR3 is 14 residues. CDR3 region: CASSLRGRTDTQYF. CDR3 coding DNA: TGTGCCAGCAGTTTAAGGGGTCGCACAGATACGCAGTATTTT.

For this clonotype: One junction end does not reproduce the germline sequence, and a read error may be involved. The rearrangement uses TRBV29-1 and TRBJ1-1; D remains unclear. Germline V gives CDR1 SQVTM, CDR2 ANQGSEA. The CDR3 contains 13 residues. CDR3 in DNA: TGCAGTGTTGTAATCGGCAGGAACACTGAAGCTTTCTTT. It encodes CSVVIGRNTEAFF.

The rearrangement joins TRBV5-1 to TRBJ2-1; 7 bases are a match to TRBD2. The CDR3 length is 15 residues. J was trimmed by 4 bases and V by 0 bases; bases with no gene match: 4. Germline CDR1 is SGHRS and CDR2 is YFSETQ. CDR3 region: CASSLASSGYNEQFF. The CDR3 DNA reads as TGCGCCAGCAGCTTGGCCTCTAGCGGATACAATGAGCAGTTCTTC.

The CDR3 bases are TGTGCCAGCAGGCAACAGGGGCTCCAAGAGACCCAGTACTTC. It codes for CASRQQGLQETQYF. V and J are TRBV27 and TRBJ2-5, with 7 bases lining up with TRBD1. Germline trimming cut 6 bases from V and 1 base from J; bases unmatched to any gene: 5. Germline V gene data show CDR1 as MNHEY and CDR2 as SMNVEV (reference sequence). This CDR3 spans 14 amino acids.

The chain carries TRBV9 and TRBJ2-5; D possibly uses TRBD1 or TRBD2 (5 bases each). Trimming shortened V by 0 bases and J by 3 bases, and 9 bases separated the two germline ends. The V gene's germline CDR1 is SGDLS and CDR2 YYNGEE. The CDR3 spans 14 residues. For the CDR3, the DNA is TGTGCCAGCAGCGTAGCTGGGACCAAAGAGACCCAGTACTTC. This encodes CASSVAGTKETQYF.

The chain has TRBV7-8 and TRBJ2-5; TRBD2 might be the D (6 bases). The end of the DNA aligns better with TRBJ2-7, so the J call may be wrong. The CDR3 totals 16 residues. CDR1 SGHVS and CDR2 FQNEAQ come from the germline V gene. This CDR3 is CASSLVFQRVSYEQYF. DNA of the CDR3: TGTGCCAGCAGCTTAGTTTTCCAGCGGGTTTCCTACGAGCAGTACTTC.

This clonotype was found many times. This chain joins TRBV9 and TRBJ1-3; tentative D call: TRBD1 (5 bases). The V gene lost 4 bases and the J gene lost 1 base, with 12 bases spanning the gap. The CDR3 consists of 15 residues. From germline, CDR1 is SGDLS and CDR2 YYNGEE. CDR3 protein: CASSTQGKSGNTIYF. The CDR3 DNA reads as TGTGCCAGCAGCACTCAGGGCAAATCTGGAAACACCATATATTTT.

The gene calls are TRBV12-3 or TRBV12-4 and TRBJ1-5; weak D call: TRBD1 (6 bases). The length of the CDR3 is 17 residues. With 5 bases removed from V and 0 bases from J, the gap between germline ends came to 17 bases. The CDR3 here is CASSLSRGGNSNQPQHF. CDR3 DNA sequence: TGTGCCAGCAGTCTATCCCGAGGGGGAAATAGCAATCAGCCCCAGCATTTT.

This chain connects TRBV7-2 to TRBJ2-3; a weak D match, TRBD1 (5 bases). The V and J ends lost 1 base and 4 bases respectively, with 12 bases between them. Germline loops: CDR1 SGHTA, CDR2 FQGNSA. The CDR3 runs 15 residues. In DNA form, the CDR3 reads TGTGCCAGCAGCTTAGGGGGCTTGAAGTCAGATACGCAGTATTTT. Its protein is CASSLGGLKSDTQYF.

This clonotype appeared a few times. The chain has TRBV28 and TRBJ1-4, with D unclear. Germline CDR1 is MDHEN and CDR2 is SYDVKM. CDR3 length: 12 amino acids. Deletions cut 5 bases from V and 7 bases from J, with 8 bases between. The CDR3 region is CASSVRSEKLFF. The CDR3 DNA is TGTGCCAGCAGTGTTCGTAGTGAAAAACTGTTTTTT.

This rearrangement joins TRBV6-2 or TRBV6-3 to TRBJ2-1; D may correspond to TRBD1 or TRBD2 (5 bases each). Germline values: CDR1 MNHEY, CDR2 SVGEGT. With 6 bases removed from V and 6 bases from J, the gap between germline ends came to 15 bases. The CDR3 consists of 14 residues. CDR3 in amino acids: CASRPGTLINEQFF. The CDR3 DNA follows: TGTGCCAGCAGGCCCGGGACCTTAATCAATGAGCAGTTCTTC.

This clonotype showed up just a few times. V usage is TRBV20-1 and J usage is TRBJ2-2; 7 nucleotides line up with TRBD2. The trim removed 5 bases at V and 6 bases at J, leaving 9 bases unmatched. The germline gives CDR1 DFQATT, CDR2 SNEGSKA (reference sequence). The CDR3 has 14 residues. The CDR3 here is CSAPGEGRPGELFF. The CDR3 DNA sequence: TGCAGTGCTCCGGGGGAGGGCCGTCCCGGGGAGCTGTTTTTT.

This chain links TRBV28 with TRBJ2-5; 11 nucleotides agree with TRBD2. Matching the DNA end better, TRBJ2-7 makes the J call doubtful. This CDR3 contains 15 residues. Germline CDR1 MDHEN, CDR2 SYDVKM. The CDR3 coding sequence is TGTGCCAGCAGTAAAAGTATTAGCGGGAGGGCCGAGCAGTACTTC. Translating it yields CASSKSISGRAEQYF.

The chain combines TRBV29-1 with TRBJ1-1; 7 positions agree with TRBD1. After removal of 7 bases from V and 6 bases from J, the junction contained 8 bases not matched to a gene. Germline lookup yields CDR1 SQVTM and CDR2 ANQGSEA. CDR3 length: 12 amino acids. For the CDR3, the DNA is TGCAGCGCCGTTACAGGGGCGGCTGAAGCTTTCTTT. Its protein product is CSAVTGAAEAFF.

The CDR3 coding sequence is TGTGCCAGCAGCCACCGGCAGGGCTACGAGCAGTACTTC. Its translation is CASSHRQGYEQYF. The chain links TRBV3-1 to TRBJ2-7; tentative D call: TRBD1 (5 bases). Per the germline V gene, CDR1 is LGHDT and CDR2 is YNNKEL (reference sequence). The ends were cut back, 3 bases at V and 3 bases at J, with 9 bases in the middle. The CDR3 has 13 amino acids.

The chain joins TRBV7-2 to TRBJ2-3, with 11 nucleotides matching TRBD2. V dropped 4 bases and J dropped 6; count of bases not matched to a gene: 9. This CDR3 is built from 16 residues. Looked up from germline, CDR1 is SGHTA and CDR2 is FQGNSA. The CDR3 sequence: CASSSGTSGHGDTQYF. In nucleotides, the CDR3 is TGTGCCAGCAGCTCAGGGACTAGCGGTCACGGGGATACGCAGTATTTT.

This clonotype was detected only a few times. The chain employs TRBV20-1 and TRBJ2-3; D is ambiguous. The CDR3 totals 14 residues. CDR1 and CDR2 from the germline V gene are DFQATT and SNEGSKA (reference sequence). Trimming took off 2 bases at V and 0 bases at J, with 9 bases between the two ends. The CDR3 loop is CSARRQTSTDTQYF. The CDR3 nucleotides read TGCAGTGCTAGAAGGCAGACTAGCACAGATACGCAGTATTTT.

The CDR3 loop reads CASSLEIGLAEAFF. For the CDR3, the DNA is TGCGCCAGCAGCTTGGAAATAGGGTTGGCTGAAGCTTTCTTT. This chain connects TRBV5-1 to TRBJ1-1; no definite D call. The V gene's germline CDR1 is SGHRS and CDR2 YFSETQ. This CDR3 is built from 14 residues. Between the trimmed V and J ends, which lost 0 bases and 6 bases, there was a span of 12 bases.

Only a few counts were recorded for this clonotype. The chain links TRBV20-1 to TRBJ2-1; D perhaps matches TRBD1 (6 bases). The J call may not be correct, given that the DNA end is closer to TRBJ2-7. CDR1 and CDR2 from the germline V gene are DFQATT and SNEGSKA (reference sequence). The CDR3 consists of 12 residues. The CDR3 loop is CSATRTGLEQYF. The DNA for the CDR3 is TGCAGTGCTACACGAACAGGGCTCGAGCAGTACTTC.

The rearrangement links TRBV6-2 or TRBV6-3 to TRBJ2-1; TRBD1 is a possible D gene (6 bases). Germline loops: CDR1 MNHEY, CDR2 SVGEGT. The CDR3 extends over 15 amino acids. Trimming pared 6 bases from V and 3 bases from J, leaving 15 bases between. The CDR3 region has the DNA TGTGCCAGCAGATCCGGGGCAGGGGACTACAATGAGCAGTTCTTC. Amino acid sequence: CASRSGAGDYNEQFF.